This T cell receptor (beta chain) derives from a study of cytomegalovirus exposure and HLA in healthy donors. Whole-study findings and limits: About 90% or about 30% of the time was how often most TCR beta V segments were productive, according to an earlier analysis. For TCR beta chains, V- and J-gene trimming was later linked to a missense DCLRE1C variant.

Germline V CDR1 and CDR2: MNHEY, SMNVEV (reference sequence). V was pared by 1 base and J by 1 base, with 14 bases between. This CDR3 spans 17 amino acids. PCR used 60 Vbeta primers and 13 Jbeta primers. TCRdb's table, derived via immunoSEQ multiplex PCR, lists solely in-frame clones and lacks some. The data show over 200,000 clones, with roughly 70% seen just once and less than 3% held by the top ten. About this clone: Its specificity is unknown.

The specimen sequenced was PBMCs. The chain couples TRBV27 to TRBJ1-5; D might be TRBD1 (5 bases). This clonotype was sampled from a man aged 35-49 years in good health and CMV-seropositive. CDR3 sequence: CASSLFSQGSSNQPQHF. The CDR3 DNA reads TGTGCCAGCAGTTTATTCTCTCAGGGCTCGAGCAATCAGCCCCAGCATTTT.